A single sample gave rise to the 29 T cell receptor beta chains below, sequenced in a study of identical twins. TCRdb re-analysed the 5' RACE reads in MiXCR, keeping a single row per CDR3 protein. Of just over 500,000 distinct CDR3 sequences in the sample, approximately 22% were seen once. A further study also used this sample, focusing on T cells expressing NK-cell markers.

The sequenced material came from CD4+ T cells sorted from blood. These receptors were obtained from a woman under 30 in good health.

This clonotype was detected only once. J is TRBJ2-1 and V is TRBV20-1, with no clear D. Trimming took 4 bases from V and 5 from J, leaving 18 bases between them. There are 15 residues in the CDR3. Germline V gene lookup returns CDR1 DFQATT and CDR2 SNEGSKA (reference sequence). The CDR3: CSAKPPGGPNNEQFF. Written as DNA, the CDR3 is TGCAGTGCTAAGCCTCCGGGCGGACCTAACAATGAGCAGTTCTTC.

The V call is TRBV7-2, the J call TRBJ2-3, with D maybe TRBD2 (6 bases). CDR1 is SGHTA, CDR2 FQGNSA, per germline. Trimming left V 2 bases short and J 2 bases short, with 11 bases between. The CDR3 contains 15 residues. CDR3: CASSLSAGSTDTQYF. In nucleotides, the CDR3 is TGTGCCAGCAGCTTATCGGCGGGATCCACAGATACGCAGTATTTT.

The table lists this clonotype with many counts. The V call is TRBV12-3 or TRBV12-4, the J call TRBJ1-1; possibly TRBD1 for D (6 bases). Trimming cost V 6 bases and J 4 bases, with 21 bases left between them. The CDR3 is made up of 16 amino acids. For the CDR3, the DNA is TGTGCCAGCAGCCCTGGAGGAGGGGGGAAAGGCACTGAAGCTTTCTTT. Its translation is CASSPGGGGKGTEAFF.

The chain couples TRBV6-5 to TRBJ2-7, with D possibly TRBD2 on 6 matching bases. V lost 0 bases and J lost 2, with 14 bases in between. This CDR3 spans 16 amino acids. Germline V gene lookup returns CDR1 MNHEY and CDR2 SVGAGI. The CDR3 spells CASSYSANSGTYEQYF. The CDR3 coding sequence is TGTGCCAGCAGTTACTCCGCGAATAGCGGCACCTACGAGCAGTACTTC.

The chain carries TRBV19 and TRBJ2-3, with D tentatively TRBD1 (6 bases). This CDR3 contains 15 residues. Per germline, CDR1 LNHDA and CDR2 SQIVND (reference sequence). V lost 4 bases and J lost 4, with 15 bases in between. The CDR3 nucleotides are TGTGCCAGTAGTACAGGGACATACAAAGCAGATACGCAGTATTTT. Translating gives CASSTGTYKADTQYF.

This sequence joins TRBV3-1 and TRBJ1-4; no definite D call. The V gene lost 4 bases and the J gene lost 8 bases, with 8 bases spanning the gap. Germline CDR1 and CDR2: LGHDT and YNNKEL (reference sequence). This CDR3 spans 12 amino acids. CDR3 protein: CASSRGPEKLFF. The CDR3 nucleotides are TGTGCCAGCAGCCGAGGGCCCGAAAAACTGTTTTTT.

The CDR3 DNA sequence: TGTGCCACCGAGAACGGGATCAACGAGCAGTACTTC. Amino acids: CATENGINEQYF. The J gene is TRBJ2-7, the V gene TRBV6-2 or TRBV6-3; weak D call: TRBD2 (5 bases). CDR3 size: 12 residues. In germline, CDR1 is MNHEY, CDR2 SVGEGT. V lost 10 bases, J lost 5 bases, and 15 bases lay in between.

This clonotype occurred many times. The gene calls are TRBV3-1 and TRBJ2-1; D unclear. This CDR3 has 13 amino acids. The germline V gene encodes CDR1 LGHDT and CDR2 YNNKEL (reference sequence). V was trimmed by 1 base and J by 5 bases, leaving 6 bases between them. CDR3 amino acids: CASSQGRNNEQFF. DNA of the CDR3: TGTGCCAGCAGCCAAGGCAGAAACAATGAGCAGTTCTTC.

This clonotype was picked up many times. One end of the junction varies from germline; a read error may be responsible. The CDR3 sequence: CASSGQGGSYEQYF. Here the CDR3 DNA reads TGTGCCAGTTCGGGACAGGGTGGATCGTACGAGCAGTACTTC. The chain has TRBV5-1 and TRBJ2-7, with 9 nucleotides matching TRBD1. Germline CDR1 and CDR2: SGHRS and YFSETQ. The CDR3 consists of 14 residues.

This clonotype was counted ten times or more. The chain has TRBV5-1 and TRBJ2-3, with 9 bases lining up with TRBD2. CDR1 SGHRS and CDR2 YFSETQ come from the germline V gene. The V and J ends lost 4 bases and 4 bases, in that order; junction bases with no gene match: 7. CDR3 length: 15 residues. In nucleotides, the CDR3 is TGCGCCAGCAGCCGTAGCGGGAGTGAGGCAGATACGCAGTATTTT. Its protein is CASSRSGSEADTQYF.

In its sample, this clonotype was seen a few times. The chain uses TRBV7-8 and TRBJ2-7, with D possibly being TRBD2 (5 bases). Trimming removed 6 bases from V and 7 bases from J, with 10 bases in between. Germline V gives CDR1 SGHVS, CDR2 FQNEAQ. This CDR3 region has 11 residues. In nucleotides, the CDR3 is TGTGCCAGCAGGCAACGGAGGGAGCAGTACTTC. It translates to CASRQRREQYF.

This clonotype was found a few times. As DNA, the CDR3 is TGTGCCAGCAGTGAAGCACCGATCCAAGAGACCCAGTACTTC. Translation: CASSEAPIQETQYF. This rearrangement joins TRBV2 to TRBJ2-5; D unclear. The CDR3 is made up of 14 amino acids. Germline V lookup: CDR1 SNHLY, CDR2 FYNNEI. Trimming pared 0 bases from V and 1 base from J, leaving 6 bases between.

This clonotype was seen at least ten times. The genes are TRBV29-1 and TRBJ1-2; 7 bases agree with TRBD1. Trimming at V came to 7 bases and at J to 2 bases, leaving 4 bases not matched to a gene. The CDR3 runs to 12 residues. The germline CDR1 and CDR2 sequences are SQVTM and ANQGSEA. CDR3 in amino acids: CSAQDRNYGYTF. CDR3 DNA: TGCAGCGCCCAGGACAGGAACTATGGCTACACCTTC.

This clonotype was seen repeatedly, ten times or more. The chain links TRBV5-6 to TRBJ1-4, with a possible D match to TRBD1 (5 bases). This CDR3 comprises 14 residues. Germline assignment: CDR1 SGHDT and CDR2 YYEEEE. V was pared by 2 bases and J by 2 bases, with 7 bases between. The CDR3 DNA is TGTGCCAGCAGCTTTAGACAGACTAATGAAAAACTGTTTTTT. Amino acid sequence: CASSFRQTNEKLFF.

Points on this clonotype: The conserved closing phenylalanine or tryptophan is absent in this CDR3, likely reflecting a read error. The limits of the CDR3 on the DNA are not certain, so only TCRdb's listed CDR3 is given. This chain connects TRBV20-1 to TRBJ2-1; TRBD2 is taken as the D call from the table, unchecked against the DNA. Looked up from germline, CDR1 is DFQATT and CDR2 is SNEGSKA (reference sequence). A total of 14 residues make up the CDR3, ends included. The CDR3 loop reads CSASGGTSGGAFVV.

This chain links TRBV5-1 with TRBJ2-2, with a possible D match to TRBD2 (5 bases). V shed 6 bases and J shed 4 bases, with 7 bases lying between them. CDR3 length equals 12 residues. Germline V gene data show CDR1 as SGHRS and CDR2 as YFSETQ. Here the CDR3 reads CASTGITGELFF. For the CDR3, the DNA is TGCGCCAGCACCGGGATCACCGGGGAGCTGTTTTTT.

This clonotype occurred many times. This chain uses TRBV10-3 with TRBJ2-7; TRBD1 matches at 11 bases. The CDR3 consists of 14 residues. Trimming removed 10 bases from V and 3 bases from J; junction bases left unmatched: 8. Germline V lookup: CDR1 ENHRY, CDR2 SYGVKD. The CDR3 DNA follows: TGTGCCACCATCCCGGGACAGGGGGGCTACGAGCAGTACTTC. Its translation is CATIPGQGGYEQYF.

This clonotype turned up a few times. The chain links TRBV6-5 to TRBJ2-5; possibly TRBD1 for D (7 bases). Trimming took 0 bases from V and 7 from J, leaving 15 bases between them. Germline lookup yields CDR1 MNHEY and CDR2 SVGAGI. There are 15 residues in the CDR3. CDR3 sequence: CASSYSEGASGTQYF. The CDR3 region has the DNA TGTGCCAGCAGTTACTCGGAGGGGGCGAGCGGGACCCAGTACTTC.

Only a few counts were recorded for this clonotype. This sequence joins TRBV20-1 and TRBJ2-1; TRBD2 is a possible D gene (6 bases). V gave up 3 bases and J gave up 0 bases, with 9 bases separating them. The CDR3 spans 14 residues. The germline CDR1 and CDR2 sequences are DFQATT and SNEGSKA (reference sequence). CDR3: CSARYGSSYNEQFF. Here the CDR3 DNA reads TGCAGTGCTAGGTACGGGAGCTCCTACAATGAGCAGTTCTTC.

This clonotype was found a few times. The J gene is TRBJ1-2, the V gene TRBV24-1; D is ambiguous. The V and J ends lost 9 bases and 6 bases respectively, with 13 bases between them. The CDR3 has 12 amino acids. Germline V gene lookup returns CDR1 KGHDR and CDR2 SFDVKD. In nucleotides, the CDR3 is TGTGCCACCCTAGATCCGGTGGATGGCTACACCTTC. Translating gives CATLDPVDGYTF.

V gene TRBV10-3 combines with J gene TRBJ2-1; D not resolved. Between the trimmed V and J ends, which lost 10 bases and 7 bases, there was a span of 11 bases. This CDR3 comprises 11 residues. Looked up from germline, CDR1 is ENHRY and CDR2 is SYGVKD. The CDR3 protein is CATLGLNEQFF. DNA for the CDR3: TGTGCCACGCTGGGCCTGAATGAGCAGTTCTTC.

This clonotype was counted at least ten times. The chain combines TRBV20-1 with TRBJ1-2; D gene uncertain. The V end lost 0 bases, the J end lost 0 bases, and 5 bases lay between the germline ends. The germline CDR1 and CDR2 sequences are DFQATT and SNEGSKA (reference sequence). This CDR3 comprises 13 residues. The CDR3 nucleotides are TGCAGTGCTAGAGATGGATCTAACTATGGCTACACCTTC. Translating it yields CSARDGSNYGYTF.

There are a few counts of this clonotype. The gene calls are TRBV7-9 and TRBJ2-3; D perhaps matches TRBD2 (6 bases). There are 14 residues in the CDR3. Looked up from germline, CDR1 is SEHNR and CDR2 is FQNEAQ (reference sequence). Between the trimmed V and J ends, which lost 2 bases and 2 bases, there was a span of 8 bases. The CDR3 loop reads CASSLRELTDTQYF. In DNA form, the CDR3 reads TGTGCCAGCAGCTTACGGGAGCTCACAGATACGCAGTATTTT.

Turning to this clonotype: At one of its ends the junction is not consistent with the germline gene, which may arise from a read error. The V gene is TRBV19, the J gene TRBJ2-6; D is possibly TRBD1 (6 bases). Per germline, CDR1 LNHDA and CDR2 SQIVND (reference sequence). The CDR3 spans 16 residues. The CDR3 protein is CASTREGGSGANVLTF. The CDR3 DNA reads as TGTGCGAGTACTCGGGAAGGGGGTTCTGGGGCCAACGTCCTGACTTTC.

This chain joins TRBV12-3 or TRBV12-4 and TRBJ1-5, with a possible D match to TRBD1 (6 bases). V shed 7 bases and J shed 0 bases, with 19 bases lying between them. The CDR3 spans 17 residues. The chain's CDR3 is CASTLLKGGSSNQPQHF. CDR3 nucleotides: TGTGCCAGCACCTTACTCAAGGGGGGATCTAGCAATCAGCCCCAGCATTTT.

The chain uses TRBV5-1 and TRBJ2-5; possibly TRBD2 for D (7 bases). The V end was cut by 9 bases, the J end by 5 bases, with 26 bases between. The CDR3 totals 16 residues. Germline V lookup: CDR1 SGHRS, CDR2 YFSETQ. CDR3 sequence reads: CATGETGGKFQETQYF. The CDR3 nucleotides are TGCGCCACCGGGGAGACGGGGGGCAAGTTTCAGGAGACCCAGTACTTC.

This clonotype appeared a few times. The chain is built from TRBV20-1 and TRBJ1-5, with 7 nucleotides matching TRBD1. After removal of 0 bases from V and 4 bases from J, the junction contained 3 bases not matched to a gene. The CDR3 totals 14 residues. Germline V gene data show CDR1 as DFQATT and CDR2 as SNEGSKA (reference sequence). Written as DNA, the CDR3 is TGCAGTGCTAGAGAGACAGGGACTAATCAGCCCCAGCATTTT. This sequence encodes CSARETGTNQPQHF.

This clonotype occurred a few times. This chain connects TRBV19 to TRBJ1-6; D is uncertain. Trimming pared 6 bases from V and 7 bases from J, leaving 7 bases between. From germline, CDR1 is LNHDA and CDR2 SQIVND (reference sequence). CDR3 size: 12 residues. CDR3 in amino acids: CASSKGNSPLHF. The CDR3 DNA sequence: TGTGCCAGTAGCAAGGGAAATTCACCCCTCCACTTT.

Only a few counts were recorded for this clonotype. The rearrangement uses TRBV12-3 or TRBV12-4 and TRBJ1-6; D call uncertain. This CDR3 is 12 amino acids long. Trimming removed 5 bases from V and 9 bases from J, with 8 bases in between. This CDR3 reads CASSTTSSPLHF. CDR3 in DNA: TGTGCCAGCAGTACGACGAGTTCACCCCTCCACTTT.